Listed below are T cell receptor beta chains from one sample, sequenced in a study of T-cell reconstitution after alpha-beta-depleted transplantation in children. In TCRdb, the PCR reads were re-called with MiXCR into one record per CDR3 protein. Of approximately 430,000 distinct CDR3 sequences in the sample, around 15% were seen once. The source material was PBMCs, mostly from graft donor cells, sampled 360 days after TCRalphabeta/CD19-depleted stem cell transplant. The receptors were sampled from a boy less than two years old who had a stem cell transplant for Wiskott-Aldrich syndrome, so the T cells may come from the graft donor. Each CDR3 is given with its conserved first and last residue. Each record gives: V gene, CDR3 protein.

V: TRBV4-1
CDR3: CASSQEEFVGADTGELFF

V: TRBV18
CDR3: CASLTGEEETQYF

V: TRBV7-2
CDR3: CASSLNGQSSYNEQFF

V: TRBV28
CDR3: CASSPGQAGQPQHF

V: TRBV12-3/TRBV12-4
CDR3: CASSLASGGLNEQFF

V: TRBV6-5
CDR3: CASSYKGKTYEQYF

V: TRBV20-1
CDR3: CSARAMTGNTGELFF

V: TRBV4-1
CDR3: CASSQSGLGKTDTQYF

V: TRBV7-9
CDR3: CASSLAAGGHNEQFF

V: TRBV5-1
CDR3: CASSSAGGDQPQHF

V: TRBV20-1
CDR3: CSATGRAVETQYF

V: TRBV12-3/TRBV12-4
CDR3: CASSPEPGSKTQYF

V: TRBV6-1
CDR3: CASSTGGLRNEQFF

V: TRBV2
CDR3: CASSERGGGYEQYF

V: TRBV6-4
CDR3: CASSDELSCLAPGEPGVEQYF

V: TRBV5-5
CDR3: CASSLFLRATYEQYF

V: TRBV10-3
CDR3: CAINSGRDRGPPNYGYTF

V: TRBV6-4
CDR3: CASSDPVSGTSGIRSSYNEQFF

V: TRBV27
CDR3: CASSLRGDTGELFF

V: TRBV28
CDR3: CASIQTDRYTGELFF

V: TRBV12-3/TRBV12-4
CDR3: CASSFAGGLGEQYF

V: TRBV13
CDR3: CASSSFGRGLAGGPSTDTQYF

V: TRBV12-3/TRBV12-4
CDR3: CASSLGQAGEQYF

V: TRBV29-1
CDR3: CSVGKGGLEETQYF

V: TRBV10-1
CDR3: CASSESVSDTQYF

V: TRBV28
CDR3: CASSLRRVAVETQYF

V: TRBV6-5
CDR3: CASSYSGTGYQPQHF

V: TRBV12-3/TRBV12-4
CDR3: CAISSPRDMHSGANVLTF

V: TRBV7-6
CDR3: CASSLVRLAGEQFF

V: TRBV18
CDR3: CASSPLPGQGLGGSYNEQFF

V: TRBV6-1
CDR3: CASRGRLGNTEAFF

V: TRBV5-1
CDR3: CASSLVGQGGTDTQYF

V: TRBV12-3/TRBV12-4
CDR3: CASRPDREETQYF

V: TRBV24-1
CDR3: CATSDPRGGQGDTQYF

V: TRBV11-2
CDR3: CASSLRLRVGGTQYF

V: TRBV6-2/TRBV6-3
CDR3: CASSYDAGSYEQYF

V: TRBV5-6
CDR3: CASSIGGGSIQYF

V: TRBV28
CDR3: CASTIRNRKKLNTEAFF

V: TRBV29-1
CDR3: CSVEFGTGYTF

V: TRBV4-2
CDR3: CASDQAGTNTDTQYF

V: TRBV27
CDR3: CASSFTTKRDSYNEQFF

V: TRBV28
CDR3: CASSLISGSSYEQYF

V: TRBV5-1
CDR3: CASNSGLVPGDDEQYF